There are a few counts of the clone carrying this T cell receptor (beta chain). Its antigen is still unknown. Sequenced material consisted of expressed TCRB transcripts (all of the isolated RNA was reverse transcribed). Clones were sequenced by immunoSEQ multiplex PCR, and TCRdb holds only the in-frame ones, with some missing. This sample has 300,000 to 350,000 clones, with approximately 10% found just once. Germline CDR1 SGDLS, CDR2 YYNGEE. The CDR3 extends over 12 amino acids. Trimming left V 3 bases short and J 7 bases short, with 11 bases between. This sample stems from a study of beta chain features in type 1 diabetes. Findings of the study overall: For Type 1 diabetes patients, all four CD4+ subsets carried TCRB CDR3s that were moderately but significantly shorter. VDJ junctions in type 1 diabetes patients carried more deletions and fewer insertions.

This chain connects TRBV9 to TRBJ2-7, with a possible D match to TRBD1 (5 bases). The sequence was obtained from a man aged 25-40 years with type 1 diabetes. Sequencing used central memory CD4+ T cells from blood. The CDR3: CASSEQGREQYF. CDR3 sequence (DNA): TGTGCCAGCAGCGAGCAGGGTAGGGAGCAGTACTTC.